This T cell receptor beta chain was documented in a study of OX40 agonist ivuxolimab in advanced cancers. Background on the study: Allowance was made for prior anti-PD-1, anti-PD-L1 or anti-CTLA-4 therapy, and roughly 40% had some.

Clones were read by immunoSEQ multiplex PCR, and TCRdb kept only the in-frame ones, dropping some. This repertoire shows approximately 28,000 clones, more than 70% found once; its top ten account for roughly a sixth. CDR1 and CDR2 (germline): SGHVS, FQNEAQ. The ends were cut back, 5 bases at V and 9 bases at J, with 20 bases in the middle. This CDR3 is built from 15 residues. This clone has a single count. The material was CD4+ or CD8+ T cells sorted from blood, obtained in a trial of the OX40 agonist ivuxolimab. The sequence was collected from an adult with an advanced solid tumor such as melanoma, head and neck, liver or kidney cancer. The rearrangement uses TRBV7-8 and TRBJ2-1; D is possibly TRBD2 (6 bases). The CDR3 region is CASSPVKRVAAEQFF. For the CDR3, the DNA is TGTGCCAGCAGCCCAGTCAAAAGAGTAGCGGCTGAGCAGTTCTTC.